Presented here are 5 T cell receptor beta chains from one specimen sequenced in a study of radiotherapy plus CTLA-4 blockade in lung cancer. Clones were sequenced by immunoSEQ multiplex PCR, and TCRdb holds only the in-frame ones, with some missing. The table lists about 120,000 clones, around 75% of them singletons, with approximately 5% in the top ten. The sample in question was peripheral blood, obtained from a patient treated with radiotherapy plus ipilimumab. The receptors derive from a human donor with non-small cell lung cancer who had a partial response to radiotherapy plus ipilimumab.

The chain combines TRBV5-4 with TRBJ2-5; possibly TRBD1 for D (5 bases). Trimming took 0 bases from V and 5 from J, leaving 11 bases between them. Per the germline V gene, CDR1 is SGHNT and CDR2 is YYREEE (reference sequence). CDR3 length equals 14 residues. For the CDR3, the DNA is TGTGCCAGCAGCTTGGGCCAGGGTGGGGAGACCCAGTACTTC. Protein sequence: CASSLGQGGETQYF.

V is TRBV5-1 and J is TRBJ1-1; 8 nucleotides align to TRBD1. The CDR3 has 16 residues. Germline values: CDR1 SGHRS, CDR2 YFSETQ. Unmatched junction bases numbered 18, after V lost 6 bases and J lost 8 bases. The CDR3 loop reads CASKPGQDIFSSEAFF. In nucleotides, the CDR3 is TGCGCCAGCAAGCCGGGACAGGATATATTTTCTTCCGAAGCTTTCTTT.

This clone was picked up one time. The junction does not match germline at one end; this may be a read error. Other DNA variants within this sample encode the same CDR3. The DNA for the CDR3 is TGTGCCAGCAGTTATTCGGACACTGAAGCCTTCTTT. Amino acids: CASSYSDTEAFF. The V and J genes are TRBV6-6 and TRBJ1-1; a weak D match, TRBD1 (5 bases). Germline V lookup: CDR1 MNHNY, CDR2 SVGAGI (reference sequence). This CDR3 spans 12 amino acids.

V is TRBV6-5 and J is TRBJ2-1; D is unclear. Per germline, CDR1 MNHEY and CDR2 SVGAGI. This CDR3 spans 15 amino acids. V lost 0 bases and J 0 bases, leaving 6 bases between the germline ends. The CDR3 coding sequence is TGTGCCAGCAGTTACTCGCCGAGCTCCTACAATGAGCAGTTCTTC. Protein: CASSYSPSSYNEQFF.

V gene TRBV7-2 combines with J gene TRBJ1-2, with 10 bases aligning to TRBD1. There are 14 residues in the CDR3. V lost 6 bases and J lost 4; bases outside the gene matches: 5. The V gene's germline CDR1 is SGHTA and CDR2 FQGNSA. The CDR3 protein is CASSQGTGAYGYTF. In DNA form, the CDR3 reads TGTGCCAGCAGTCAAGGGACAGGGGCCTATGGCTACACCTTC.